Listed below are T cell receptor beta chains from one sample, sequenced in a study of T cell responses to AZD1222 COVID-19 vaccine. Data came from immunoSEQ multiplex PCR; TCRdb stores just in-frame clones and leaves some out. Among about 110,000 clones listed, 70% to 90% were seen once. Sequences were derived from peripheral blood, sampled 28 days after the second AZD1222 dose. All receptors derive from an adult who received the AZD1222 COVID-19 vaccine. CDR3s include the opening cysteine and the closing phenylalanine or tryptophan. A D gene is named only where the DNA matches it firmly. Some rows have no size entry. The others give once, few or many, or a class for an expanded clone.

D: .; size: .; J: TRBJ1-5; V: TRBV10-3; DNA: TGTGCCATCAGTGAGGTAGGAAACAATCAGCCCCAGCATTTT; CDR3: CAISEVGNNQPQHF
D: .; size: .; J: TRBJ1-1; V: TRBV6-4; DNA: TGTGCCAGCAGTGAAGGGACTGAAGCTTTCTTT; CDR3: CASSEGTEAFF
D: TRBD2; size: .; J: TRBJ2-1; V: TRBV19; DNA: TGTGCCAGTAGTATAGACGGGGGGACCTACAATGAGCAGTTCTTC; CDR3: CASSIDGGTYNEQFF
D: .; size: .; J: TRBJ2-2; V: TRBV4-2; DNA: TGTGCCAGCAGCTATGACTTAAACACCGGGGAGCTGTTTTTT; CDR3: CASSYDLNTGELFF
D: .; size: once; J: TRBJ1-1; V: TRBV28; DNA: TGTGCCAGCAGTTTCACCCGATGGGGGGGAGAAGCTTTCTTT; CDR3: CASSFTRWGGEAFF
D: TRBD2; size: few; J: TRBJ2-1; V: TRBV11-3; DNA: TGTGCCAGCAGCACTAGCGGGGCCTACAATGAGCAGTTCTTC; CDR3: CASSTSGAYNEQFF
D: .; size: .; J: TRBJ2-3; V: TRBV7-8; DNA: TGTGCCAGCAGCTTTAGAGATACGCAGTATTTT; CDR3: CASSFRDTQYF
D: .; size: .; J: TRBJ1-3; V: TRBV4-1; DNA: TGCGCCAGCAGCCAAGACGGGAGGGGTCTCTCTGGAAACACCATATATTTT; CDR3: CASSQDGRGLSGNTIYF
D: .; size: .; J: TRBJ2-1; V: TRBV11-2; DNA: TGTGCCAGCAACGTTAGGAATGAGCAGTTCTTC; CDR3: CASNVRNEQFF
D: .; size: .; J: TRBJ2-7; V: TRBV6-5; DNA: TGTGCCACGAGGACGGAGACCTACGAGCAGTACTTC; CDR3: CATRTETYEQYF
D: .; size: once; J: TRBJ2-7; V: TRBV19; DNA: TGTGCCAGCACAAACGGTCAGGGACCGTACGAGCAGTACTTC; CDR3: CASTNGQGPYEQYF
D: .; size: .; J: TRBJ2-1; V: TRBV15; DNA: TGTGCCACCAGCAGAGAAGGAAGCTCCTACAATGAGCAGTTCTTC; CDR3: CATSREGSSYNEQFF
D: .; size: .; J: TRBJ1-2; V: TRBV4-3; DNA: TGCGCCAGCAGCCAAGATCTTAGTCAGGGAAGTGGCTACACCTTC; CDR3: CASSQDLSQGSGYTF
D: TRBD1; size: .; J: TRBJ2-3; V: TRBV29-1; DNA: TGCAGCGTTGAAGAGGCCGGGACAGGCACAGATACGCAGTATTTT; CDR3: CSVEEAGTGTDTQYF
D: .; size: few; J: TRBJ2-1; V: TRBV6-2/TRBV6-3; DNA: TGTGCCAGCAGTTTGAGGGGAGATTACAATGAGCAGTTCTTC; CDR3: CASSLRGDYNEQFF
D: .; size: once; J: TRBJ1-5; V: TRBV19; DNA: TGTGCCAGTCACCCGGGGGGGAATCAGCCCCAGCATTTT; CDR3: CASHPGGNQPQHF
D: .; size: .; J: TRBJ1-3; V: TRBV11-2; DNA: TGTGCCAGCAGCCCTCGAGGGGTATGGCTTCCTGGAAACACCATATATTTT; CDR3: CASSPRGVWLPGNTIYF
D: TRBD2; size: .; J: TRBJ2-5; V: TRBV2; DNA: TGTGCCAGCAGGGGACTAGCGGGGGCCCAAGAGACCCAGTACTTC; CDR3: CASRGLAGAQETQYF
D: .; size: few; J: TRBJ2-7; V: TRBV7-8; DNA: TGTGCCAGCAGCAGAGGACATCCTCCGACCTACGAGCAGTACTTC; CDR3: CASSRGHPPTYEQYF
D: .; size: few; J: TRBJ2-1; V: TRBV14; DNA: TGTGCCAGCAGCCAGGGGCTAAATGAGCAGTTCTTC; CDR3: CASSQGLNEQFF
D: .; size: .; J: TRBJ1-1; V: TRBV7-8; DNA: TGTGCCAGCGCAGGGCCCTCTACGCTGAACACTGAAGCTTTCTTT; CDR3: CASAGPSTLNTEAFF
D: .; size: once; J: TRBJ1-3; V: TRBV11-2; DNA: TGTGCCAGCAGTCCAATGAGGGGCTCTGGAAACACCATATATTTT; CDR3: CASSPMRGSGNTIYF
D: TRBD2; size: once; J: TRBJ2-1; V: TRBV9; DNA: TGTGCCAGCAGCGTAGACGGGAGGGGGGTCTACAATGAGCAGTTCTTC; CDR3: CASSVDGRGVYNEQFF
D: .; size: .; J: TRBJ1-6; V: TRBV7-9; DNA: TGTGCCAGCAGCTCGAGCGACAGGTCGGCTAAACTCCACTTT; CDR3: CASSSSDRSAKLHF
D: TRBD1; size: .; J: TRBJ1-1; V: TRBV7-2; DNA: TGTGCCAGCAGAACCACCACAGGGGGGAGAGCTTTCTTT; CDR3: CASRTTTGGRAFF
D: .; size: .; J: TRBJ1-2; V: TRBV4-3; DNA: TGCGCCAGCAGCCAAGATTGGGGTGGCTACACCTTC; CDR3: CASSQDWGGYTF
D: .; size: .; J: TRBJ1-5; V: TRBV18; DNA: TGTGCCAGCTCACTCCTAACAGGGATAGGACAGCCCCAGCATTTT; CDR3: CASSLLTGIGQPQHF
D: TRBD1; size: .; J: TRBJ1-2; V: TRBV4-3; DNA: TGCGCCAGCAGCCAAGCCAGGGGGCATAACTATGGCTACACCTTC; CDR3: CASSQARGHNYGYTF
D: .; size: .; J: TRBJ1-6; V: TRBV4-1; DNA: TGCGCCAGCAGCCAAGAGAGGGTTGGCTCACCCCTCCACTTT; CDR3: CASSQERVGSPLHF
D: .; size: .; J: TRBJ1-3; V: TRBV7-6; DNA: TGTGCCAGCAGCTTAGCGCAGGCAAGCTCTGGAAACACCATATATTTT; CDR3: CASSLAQASSGNTIYF
D: TRBD1; size: .; J: TRBJ2-5; V: TRBV19; DNA: TGTGCCAGTAGTTCTTTGGACAGGCAAGAGACCCAGTACTTC; CDR3: CASSSLDRQETQYF